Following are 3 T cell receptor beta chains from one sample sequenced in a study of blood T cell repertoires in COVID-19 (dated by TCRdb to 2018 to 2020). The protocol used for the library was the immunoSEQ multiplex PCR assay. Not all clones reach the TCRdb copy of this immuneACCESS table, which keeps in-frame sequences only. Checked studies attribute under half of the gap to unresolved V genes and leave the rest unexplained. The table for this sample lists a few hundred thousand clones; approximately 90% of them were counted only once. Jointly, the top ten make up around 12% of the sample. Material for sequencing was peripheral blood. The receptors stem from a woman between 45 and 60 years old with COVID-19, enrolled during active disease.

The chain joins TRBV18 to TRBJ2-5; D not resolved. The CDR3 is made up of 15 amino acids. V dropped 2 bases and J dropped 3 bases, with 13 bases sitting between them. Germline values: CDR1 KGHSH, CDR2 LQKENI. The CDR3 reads CASSPSKSPKETQYF. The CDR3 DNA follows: TGTGCCAGCTCACCATCGAAGAGTCCAAAAGAGACCCAGTACTTC. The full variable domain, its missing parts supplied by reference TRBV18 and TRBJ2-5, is NAGVMQNPRHLVRRRGQEARLRCSPMKGHSHVYWYRQLPEEGLKFMVYLQKENIIDESGMPKERFSAEFPKEGPSILRIQQVVRGDSAAYFCASSPSKSPKETQYFGPGTRLLVL.

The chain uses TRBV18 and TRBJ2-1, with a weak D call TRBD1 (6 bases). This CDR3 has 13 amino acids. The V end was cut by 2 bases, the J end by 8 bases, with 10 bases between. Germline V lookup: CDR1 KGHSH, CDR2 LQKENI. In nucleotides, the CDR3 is TGTGCCAGCTCACCAAGCAGGGGCGATGAGCAGTTCTTC. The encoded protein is CASSPSRGDEQFF. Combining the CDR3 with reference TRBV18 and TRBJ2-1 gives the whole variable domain NAGVMQNPRHLVRRRGQEARLRCSPMKGHSHVYWYRQLPEEGLKFMVYLQKENIIDESGMPKERFSAEFPKEGPSILRIQQVVRGDSAAYFCASSPSRGDEQFFGPGTRLTVL.

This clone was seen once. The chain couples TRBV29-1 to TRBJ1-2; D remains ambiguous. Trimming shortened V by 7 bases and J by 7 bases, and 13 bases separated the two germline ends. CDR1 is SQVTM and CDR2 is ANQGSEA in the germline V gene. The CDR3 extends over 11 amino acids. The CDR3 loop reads CSGREESGYTF. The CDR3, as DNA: TGCAGCGGAAGGGAGGAGAGTGGCTACACCTTC. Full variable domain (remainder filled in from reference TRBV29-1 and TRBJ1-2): SAVISQKPSRDICQRGTSLTIQCQVDSQVTMMFWYRQQPGQSLTLIATANQGSEATYESGFVIDKFPISRPNLTFSTLTVSNMSPEDSSIYLCSGREESGYTFGSGTRLTVV.